These 20 T cell receptor beta chains came from one sample sequenced in a study of T-cell reconstitution after alpha-beta-depleted transplantation in children. The library targeted TCRbeta and was prepared with unique molecular identifiers. From the PCR reads, TCRdb called clonotypes with MiXCR, one entry per CDR3 protein. Among fewer than 700,000 distinct CDR3 sequences, roughly 23% were seen once, and the ten largest hold 13% to 15%. The material was PBMCs, mostly from graft donor cells, obtained 360 days after TCRalphabeta/CD19-depleted stem cell transplant. Receptors were obtained from a boy less than two years old who had a stem cell transplant for acute myeloid leukemia, so the T cells may come from the graft donor.

This clonotype was recorded many times. The chain recombines TRBV29-1 with TRBJ2-7, with D perhaps TRBD2 (6 bases). Per the germline V gene, CDR1 is SQVTM and CDR2 is ANQGSEA. V lost 1 base, J lost 0 bases, and 19 bases lay in between. CDR3 length equals 17 residues. This CDR3 reads CSVEGRLGGGSSYEQYF. The CDR3 bases are TGCAGCGTTGAAGGGCGACTTGGGGGAGGTAGCTCCTACGAGCAGTACTTC.

Regarding this clonotype: A read error may explain this, as a much larger clone is one base away. The rearrangement links TRBV29-1 to TRBJ2-3; TRBD1 matches 7 bases. Per germline, CDR1 SQVTM and CDR2 ANQGSEA. This CDR3 contains 14 residues. CDR3 DNA sequence: TGCAGCGTTGAACCCTGGGTGGGGACAGATACGCAGTTTTTT. It specifies CSVEPWVGTDTQFF.

This clonotype was found a few times. The chain combines TRBV20-1 with TRBJ2-5; no reliable D call. The ends were cut back, 4 bases at V and 6 bases at J, with 24 bases in the middle. The CDR3 loop spans 16 amino acids. Germline CDR1 is DFQATT and CDR2 is SNEGSKA (reference sequence). CDR3 amino acids: CSANLGPIPPKQTQYF. The CDR3 DNA is TGCAGTGCTAATCTGGGTCCCATTCCACCTAAGCAGACCCAGTACTTC.

Of note for this clonotype: One junction end disagrees with the germline gene, perhaps due to a read error. V usage is TRBV2 and J usage is TRBJ1-1; TRBD1 might be the D (5 bases). This CDR3 has 15 amino acids. CDR1 and CDR2 from the germline V gene are SNHLY and FYNNEI. The CDR3 nucleotides read TGTGCCAGCAGAGCATTATCCGGCCCGCCGGGGGGAGCTTACTTT. Its translation: CASRALSGPPGGAYF.

The table lists this clonotype with many counts. This chain joins TRBV27 and TRBJ1-2; D is undetermined. Trimming pared 2 bases from V and 9 bases from J, leaving 19 bases between. The germline V gene encodes CDR1 MNHEY and CDR2 SMNVEV (reference sequence). The CDR3 runs to 15 residues. The CDR3 region is CASSLTSLGRGSYTF. Written as DNA, the CDR3 is TGTGCCAGCAGTTTAACATCCCTCGGGCGAGGGAGCTACACCTTC.

This clonotype was seen more than once but under ten times. The chain recombines TRBV20-1 with TRBJ2-1; TRBD2 aligns across 8 bases. Germline V gene lookup returns CDR1 DFQATT and CDR2 SNEGSKA (reference sequence). The junction had 8 bases not matched to a gene; V was cut back by 1 base and J by 6 bases. The CDR3 length is 15 residues. The CDR3 DNA reads TGCAGTGCTAGAGCGGTAGCGGGGTTCTCCAATGAGCAGTTCTTC. Encoded protein: CSARAVAGFSNEQFF.

This chain connects TRBV3-1 to TRBJ2-3; 7 bases are a match to TRBD2. Unmatched junction bases numbered 4, after V lost 1 base and J lost 6 bases. Per the germline V gene, CDR1 is LGHDT and CDR2 is YNNKEL (reference sequence). The CDR3 has 14 amino acids. The CDR3 spells CASSQATGGDTQYF. DNA of the CDR3: TGTGCCAGCAGCCAAGCTACGGGGGGTGATACGCAGTATTTT.

The chain couples TRBV20-1 to TRBJ2-3; maybe TRBD1 (6 bases). Germline CDR1 reads DFQATT; CDR2 reads SNEGSKA (reference sequence). The CDR3 loop spans 14 amino acids. Trimming shortened V by 5 bases and J by 1 base, and 13 bases separated the two germline ends. The CDR3 DNA follows: TGCAGTGCTTTTAGTGGGGGCCGCACAGATACGCAGTATTTT. This gives the protein CSAFSGGRTDTQYF.

This clonotype showed up many times. This chain joins TRBV15 and TRBJ2-1; D tentatively reads TRBD1 or TRBD2 (5 bases each). Trimming left V 6 bases short and J 10 bases short, with 22 bases between. Per germline, CDR1 LNHNV and CDR2 YYDKDF (reference sequence). The CDR3 sequence is 15 residues long. The chain's CDR3 is CATSPRVGLGTEQFF. The DNA of the CDR3 is TGTGCCACCAGTCCGCGGGTGGGGCTGGGGACGGAGCAGTTCTTC.

This clonotype occurred a few times. The chain's CDR3 is CSARLPRAGGPHIQYF. In nucleotides, the CDR3 is TGCAGTGCTAGACTCCCCCGGGCGGGGGGGCCTCACATTCAGTACTTC. This sequence joins TRBV20-1 and TRBJ2-4; the match to TRBD2 covers 9 bases. J lost 8 bases, V lost 2 bases, and 13 bases had no gene match. This CDR3 is 16 amino acids long. Germline CDR1 is DFQATT and CDR2 is SNEGSKA (reference sequence).

This clonotype was seen repeatedly, ten times or more. The J gene is TRBJ2-2, the V gene TRBV12-3 or TRBV12-4; tentatively, D is TRBD2 (6 bases). The V end lost 3 bases, the J end lost 7 bases, and 9 bases lay between the germline ends. The CDR3 is made up of 13 amino acids. The CDR3 nucleotides read TGTGCCAGCAGTTTGGAGGGATACGGGGAGCTGTTTTTT. It is translated as CASSLEGYGELFF.

The V gene is TRBV20-1, the J gene TRBJ1-2; the D is unclear. V shed 3 bases and J shed 0 bases, with 11 bases lying between them. The V gene's germline CDR1 is DFQATT and CDR2 SNEGSKA (reference sequence). The length of the CDR3 is 14 residues. Written as DNA, the CDR3 is TGCAGTGCTAGTCATGCAGGTTCTAACTATGGCTACACCTTC. Protein: CSASHAGSNYGYTF.

The chain combines TRBV11-1 with TRBJ2-6, with 8 bases matching TRBD1. Germline CDR1 SGHAT, CDR2 FQDESV (reference sequence). The CDR3 totals 18 residues. The V and J ends lost 8 bases and 0 bases, in that order; junction bases with no gene match: 12. CDR3 in amino acids: CASPPDRDRSSGANVLTF. The CDR3 DNA is TGTGCCAGCCCACCCGATCGGGACAGGTCCTCTGGGGCCAACGTCCTGACTTTC.

This clonotype has a handful of counts. The rearrangement uses TRBV20-1 and TRBJ2-3; 9 nucleotides agree with TRBD1. Germline V gene lookup returns CDR1 DFQATT and CDR2 SNEGSKA (reference sequence). V lost 4 bases, J lost 6 bases, and 8 bases stayed unmatched. This CDR3 spans 14 amino acids. In DNA, the CDR3 is TGCAGTGCTACCCGGGACAGGGTTGCCGATACGCAGTATTTT. As protein: CSATRDRVADTQYF.

This clonotype showed up many times. The chain has TRBV29-1 and TRBJ2-1, with 9 bases aligning to TRBD1. Losses at the gene ends were 1 base for V and 8 bases for J; bases not matched to a gene: 15. Germline loops: CDR1 SQVTM, CDR2 ANQGSEA. The CDR3 has 17 amino acids. The CDR3 DNA follows: TGCAGCGTTGAAGTGGCCCCGGGACAGGGCTTTGTCCATGAGCAGTTCTTC. This gives the protein CSVEVAPGQGFVHEQFF.

This clonotype was counted a few times. The CDR3 coding sequence is TGTGCCAGCAGTTACGGTAGCTCCTATAATTCACCCCTCCACTTT. Residues: CASSYGSSYNSPLHF. The V call is TRBV6-5, the J call TRBJ1-6; D remains ambiguous. The CDR3 has 15 amino acids. The germline V gene has CDR1 MNHEY and CDR2 SVGAGI. Trimming took off 2 bases at V and 0 bases at J, with 5 bases between the two ends.

The sample holds a few counts of this clonotype. The chain joins TRBV12-3 or TRBV12-4 to TRBJ1-1, with D maybe TRBD1 (6 bases). Between the trimmed V and J ends, which lost 6 bases and 2 bases, there was a span of 13 bases. The CDR3 sequence is 14 residues long. CDR3 in amino acids: CASRPGHLNTEAFF. The CDR3 region has the DNA TGTGCCAGCAGACCGGGACACCTAAACACTGAAGCTTTCTTT.

This clonotype occurred many times. CDR3 amino acids: CASSLDRESSYEQYF. The CDR3 DNA is TGTGCCAGCAGCTTAGATCGGGAGAGCTCCTACGAGCAGTACTTC. J is TRBJ2-7 and V is TRBV7-8, with D possibly being TRBD2 (6 bases). The V end lost 1 base, the J end lost 0 bases, and 10 bases lay between the germline ends. Germline loops: CDR1 SGHVS, CDR2 FQNEAQ. This CDR3 is built from 15 residues.

This clonotype was found many times. The V gene is TRBV24-1, the J gene TRBJ2-1; 11 bases are a match to TRBD2. The CDR3 is 16 amino acids. The V gene's germline CDR1 is KGHDR and CDR2 SFDVKD. Unmatched junction bases numbered 7, after V lost 3 bases and J lost 7 bases. CDR3 nucleotides: TGTGCCACCAGTGATCCGATAGCGGGGGGGCCAAATGAGCAGTTCTTC. This codes for CATSDPIAGGPNEQFF.

V and J are TRBV15 and TRBJ2-1; 7 nucleotides match TRBD1. This CDR3 has 13 amino acids. With 11 bases clipped from V and 3 bases from J, the junction kept 7 bases outside the gene matches. In germline, CDR1 is LNHNV, CDR2 YYDKDF (reference sequence). CDR3 protein: CASETGNYNEQFF. In DNA form, the CDR3 reads TGTGCCTCGGAGACAGGGAACTACAATGAGCAGTTCTTC.